The present entry profiles one T cell receptor beta chain with its context. Its antigen is not yet known. No qualities accompany the bases; no much larger clone lies one base away. TCRbeta CDR3 regions were amplified from genomic DNA by means of the immunoSEQ Assay, a bias-controlled multiplex PCR. As for the authors' bioinformatics: The number of nucleated cells in each sample was estimated from the amplification of reference gene primers within the assay. To quantify the absolute abundance of each unique TCRbeta CDR3 rearrangement, sequence reads were collapsed and filtered. For each sample, productive Simpson clonality was calculated as the square root of Simpson's diversity index over productive rearrangements. Entries here come from immuneACCESS through TCRdb and include only in-frame sequences with V and J called. Some clones fail to appear in such tables; in the studies checked, an unresolved V gene covers under half of the shortfall, and the cause of the remainder is unknown. V and J calls and clone size are those listed in that table; D and trimming were worked out from the DNA. For this sample there are approximately 300,000 clones; around 90% appear just once. The ten largest clones take up approximately 17% of the sample.

The CDR3, from cysteine to phenylalanine, totals 15 residues. Only the CDR3 DNA is retained, 45 bases long and in frame from the first base. The germline V and J ends show losses of 9 bases and 2 bases respectively, and no gene match explains 9 bases of the junction. CDR1 SGHTA and CDR2 FQGTGA are derived from the germline V gene. Participants in the prospective study were aged 18 to 89 years, lived in approximately 26 United States geographic areas, and enrolled through a virtual design. To assign participants to cohorts, the prospective study relied on clinical history that participants themselves reported in a screening survey and a study questionnaire. For ImmuneRACE Cohort 3, a participant was defined as recovered based on two consecutive negative NP/OP PCR tests, clearance by a healthcare professional, or resolution of symptoms. Mobile phlebotomists in the prospective study collected whole blood, serum and a nasopharyngeal or oropharyngeal swab from every participant. Participants in the prospective study had the option to provide additional blood draws and questionnaires over a roughly 2-month period. Blood samples from the prospective study were shipped frozen or at room temperature prior to DNA extraction.

The data stem from a study of blood T cell repertoires in COVID-19 (dated by TCRdb to about 2020). With respect to the entire study: The collaborator samples originated in the United States, Italy and Spain and spanned the acute and convalescent phases of COVID-19. Deeply sampled blood TCRbeta repertoires from subjects exposed to, actively infected with, or recovered from COVID-19 were included in the dataset. Where available, HLA class I and class II types were obtained from metadata supplied by the sample provider rather than from assay-based typing. The sample metadata nearly always contained a de-identified subject ID, COVID-19 status, age in years and sex. The repertoires were released in a freely available public database intended as a resource for research on the immune response to SARS-CoV-2. The prospective study material was composed of cDNA or gDNA derived from T cells, B-cell-depleted T cells, or PBMCs. The samples were drawn from two sources: the first 160 participants of the ongoing ImmuneRACE study, and 1,254 subjects contributed by 6 global collaborators. Study-wide conclusions, independent of this receptor: The amount of clinical and demographic metadata varied by source and participant and was provided uncurated.

This receptor was taken from a woman aged 25 to 39 who had recovered from COVID-19. The sequence is built from TRBV7-3 and TRBJ2-3; 9 of the junction bases match TRBD2. Specimen: PBMCs or T cells enriched from blood (not recorded which). The sequenced DNA: TGTGCCAGTTCCTTTAGCGGGGGACCCACAGATACGCAGTATTTT. This sequence encodes CASSFSGGPTDTQYF.